This TCR beta chain was sequenced during a study of T-cell memory formation after mild COVID-19. TCRdb reprocessed the 5' RACE reads via MiXCR and lists one record per CDR3 protein. The sample has nearly 350,000 distinct CDR3 sequences; over 10% are singletons. Between the trimmed V and J ends, which lost 3 bases and 9 bases, there was a span of 11 bases. The germline CDR1 and CDR2 sequences are KGHDR and SFDVKD. This CDR3 is 13 amino acids long. This receptor was obtained from a man aged 18-30 years who had mild COVID-19 (a few samples of this study predate the infection). Cell type and time point are not known. The sample comprised PBMCs or a T cell subset sorted from them (not recorded which). The rearrangement joins TRBV24-1 to TRBJ2-4; D assignment may be TRBD1 or TRBD2 (5 bases each). The CDR3, as DNA: TGTGCCACCAGTGATGGGGGTAGAGGCATTCAGTACTTC. Translation gives CATSDGGRGIQYF.